This is a list of T cell receptor beta chains from one sample in a study of OX40 agonist ivuxolimab in advanced cancers. TCRdb keeps only in-frame clones here, not all; method: immunoSEQ multiplex PCR. The table has about 74,000 clones, under 95% seen once. Sequences were derived from CD4+ or CD8+ T cells sorted from blood, sampled in a trial of the OX40 agonist ivuxolimab. Receptors were obtained from an adult with an advanced solid tumor such as melanoma, head and neck, liver or kidney cancer. Each CDR3 is given with its conserved first and last residue. Fields, in order: D gene, V gene, J gene, clone size, CDR3 DNA, CDR3 protein. A D gene is named only where the DNA matches it firmly. Some rows mark clone size as missing; the rest say once, few, many or name a class of expanded clone.

d_gene: TRBD1
v_gene: TRBV30
j_gene: TRBJ1-1
abundance: -
CDR3nt: TGTGCCTGGAGTCCTAGACAGGGGAACACTGAAGCTTTCTTT
CDR3aa: CAWSPRQGNTEAFF

d_gene: TRBD1
v_gene: TRBV30
j_gene: TRBJ1-2
abundance: -
CDR3nt: TGTGCCTGGAATCTACCCGGACAGGGAAAGTATGGCTACACCTTC
CDR3aa: CAWNLPGQGKYGYTF

d_gene: -
v_gene: TRBV7-7
j_gene: TRBJ2-1
abundance: -
CDR3nt: TGTGCTAGCAGCTTAGAAGGTAGCGGCTCGGATGAGCAGTTCTTC
CDR3aa: CASSLEGSGSDEQFF

d_gene: -
v_gene: TRBV7-9
j_gene: TRBJ1-5
abundance: few
CDR3nt: TGTGCCAGCAGCTCGGACATCTCCAATCAGCCCCAGCATTTT
CDR3aa: CASSSDISNQPQHF

d_gene: -
v_gene: TRBV7-6
j_gene: TRBJ1-5
abundance: -
CDR3nt: TGTGCCAGCAGCTTAGGAGCAGGGATAAGCAATCAGCCCCAGCATTTT
CDR3aa: CASSLGAGISNQPQHF

d_gene: -
v_gene: TRBV5-6
j_gene: TRBJ1-2
abundance: -
CDR3nt: TGTGCCAGCAGCTTGGCAGGCGACCCGACCTCCTACACCTTC
CDR3aa: CASSLAGDPTSYTF

d_gene: TRBD2
v_gene: TRBV5-6
j_gene: TRBJ2-1
abundance: -
CDR3nt: TGTGCCAGCAGCTCCCCCGGGACTAGTACCTACAATGAGCAGTTCTTC
CDR3aa: CASSSPGTSTYNEQFF

d_gene: -
v_gene: TRBV5-8
j_gene: TRBJ1-5
abundance: -
CDR3nt: TGTGCCAGCAGCTCGGGACTTACGGATCACCAGCCCCAGCATTTT
CDR3aa: CASSSGLTDHQPQHF

d_gene: TRBD1
v_gene: TRBV28
j_gene: TRBJ1-2
abundance: -
CDR3nt: TGTGCCAGCAGTCCGGACAGGTGGGGGGACTATGGCTACACCTTC
CDR3aa: CASSPDRWGDYGYTF

d_gene: TRBD1
v_gene: TRBV19
j_gene: TRBJ1-5
abundance: -
CDR3nt: TGTGCCAGTAGCCATGAGAGGACAGGGAGCAATCAGCCCCAGCATTTT
CDR3aa: CASSHERTGSNQPQHF

d_gene: TRBD1
v_gene: TRBV5-1
j_gene: TRBJ2-7
abundance: -
CDR3nt: TGCGCCAGCAGCGTCACAGGGGGGACCTACGAGCAGTACTTC
CDR3aa: CASSVTGGTYEQYF

d_gene: -
v_gene: TRBV5-1
j_gene: TRBJ1-1
abundance: -
CDR3nt: TGCGCCAGCAGCCCGGGGAGGGGACCGAACACTGAAGCTTTCTTT
CDR3aa: CASSPGRGPNTEAFF

d_gene: -
v_gene: TRBV6-5
j_gene: TRBJ2-2
abundance: -
CDR3nt: TGTGCCAGCAGTTTGACAGTCACCGGGGAGCTGTTTTTT
CDR3aa: CASSLTVTGELFF

d_gene: TRBD1
v_gene: TRBV9
j_gene: TRBJ2-5
abundance: -
CDR3nt: TGTGCCAGCAGCGTAGAGACAGGGGGGTACCAAGAGACCCAGTACTTC
CDR3aa: CASSVETGGYQETQYF

d_gene: TRBD2
v_gene: TRBV19
j_gene: TRBJ2-1
abundance: -
CDR3nt: TGTGCCAGTAGCGCTAGCGGCACCACCAATGAGCAGTTCTTC
CDR3aa: CASSASGTTNEQFF

d_gene: -
v_gene: TRBV4-3
j_gene: TRBJ2-7
abundance: -
CDR3nt: TGCGCCAGCAGCCAAGATCGGGGTAGGACCTACGAGCAGTACTTC
CDR3aa: CASSQDRGRTYEQYF

d_gene: TRBD1
v_gene: TRBV11-2
j_gene: TRBJ1-6
abundance: -
CDR3nt: TGTGCCAGCAGCCCCGGACAGGGTTATTCACCCCTCCACTTT
CDR3aa: CASSPGQGYSPLHF

d_gene: -
v_gene: TRBV9
j_gene: TRBJ1-1
abundance: -
CDR3nt: TGTGCCAGCAGCGCTACCTCGTGGAGGGGCGCTGCAGCTTTCTTT
CDR3aa: CASSATSWRGAAAFF

d_gene: -
v_gene: TRBV4-1
j_gene: TRBJ1-1
abundance: few
CDR3nt: TGCGCCAGCAGCCCGAGACAGGATACGAACACTGAAGCTTTCTTT
CDR3aa: CASSPRQDTNTEAFF

d_gene: -
v_gene: TRBV5-6
j_gene: TRBJ2-1
abundance: once
CDR3nt: TGTGCCAGCAGCTTGATACGACAGCATTACAATGAGCAGTTCTTC
CDR3aa: CASSLIRQHYNEQFF

d_gene: -
v_gene: TRBV10-2
j_gene: TRBJ2-3
abundance: -
CDR3nt: TGCGCCAGCAGTGGGGGATTAGTAACAGATACGCAGTATTTT
CDR3aa: CASSGGLVTDTQYF

d_gene: TRBD2
v_gene: TRBV15
j_gene: TRBJ2-1
abundance: -
CDR3nt: TGTGCCACCAGCAGAGAGGCGGGAGGACACAATGAGCAGTTCTTC
CDR3aa: CATSREAGGHNEQFF